These 18 T cell receptor delta chains originate from one sample sequenced in a study of DNA immune sequencing with unique molecular identifiers. Genomic DNA underwent 32-plex PCR targeting all 8 TRDV and 4 TRDJ genes. A 12-nucleotide UMI was added during 3 to 4 barcoding PCR cycles before adapter PCR. TCRdb redid clone calling on the multiplex PCR reads using CATT. Of 5,000 or so delta-chain clones listed, 10% to 15% are singletons. The sequenced material came from gamma-delta T cells enriched from blood buffy coat, or unenriched PBMCs (not recorded which). Receptors originate from a human donor in good health.

Details on this clone: The likely explanation is a read error, given a far larger clone one base away. Other DNA sequences in this specimen translate into the identical CDR3. V usage is TRDV2 and J usage is TRDJ1; TRDD3 matches at 9 bases. CDR1 is GEAIGNYY, CDR2 EKD, per germline. V lost 1 base and J lost 2; bases outside the gene matches: 10. This CDR3 contains 17 residues. CDR3 in DNA: TGTGCCTGTGACACTCTGGGGGATGGAAAGTATACCGATAAACTCATCTTT. Protein: CACDTLGDGKYTDKLIF.

In the case of this clone: With a far larger clone one base away, a read error is the likely cause. The CDR3 coding sequence is TGTGCCTGTGACATTCTACTGGGGAGCTCCTGGGACACCCGACAGATGTTTTTC. Protein: CACDILLGSSWDTRQMFF. The chain couples TRDV2 to TRDJ3; 7 bases fit TRDD3. The J segment lost 0 bases and the V segment lost 2 bases, leaving 6 bases of the junction unmatched. Germline CDR1 and CDR2: GEAIGNYY and EKD. This CDR3 has 18 residues.

Comment on this clone: For this DNA, TCRdb reports the protein of a much larger clone, which diverges at residue 7, most likely from a read error; the protein presented here is translated directly from the DNA. This chain joins TRDV2 and TRDJ1, with 10 bases lining up with TRDD3. CDR1 is GEAIGNYY and CDR2 is EKD in the germline V gene. This CDR3 spans 19 amino acids. V gave up 0 bases and J gave up 6 bases; unmatched junction bases: 18. The CDR3 bases are TGTGCCTGTGACACCCTTATAGTGGGGGATACTGACCCCGGGAATAAACTCATCTTT. The encoded protein is CACDTLIVGDTDPGNKLIF.

In its sample, this clone was seen many times. The V gene is TRDV2, the J gene TRDJ1; 11 bases match TRDD3. CDR1 is GEAIGNYY and CDR2 is EKD in the germline V gene. The CDR3 contains 20 residues. Trimming removed 0 bases from V and 1 base from J; junction bases left unmatched: 15. CDR3 sequence (DNA): TGTGCCTGTGACACCGTTAATACTGGGGGATATAAAGTGGGCACCGATAAACTCATCTTT. This sequence encodes CACDTVNTGGYKVGTDKLIF.

This clone occurred a few times. This chain uses TRDV2 with TRDJ1; tentative D call: TRDD3 (6 bases). Per the germline V gene, CDR1 is GEAIGNYY and CDR2 is EKD. This CDR3 contains 18 residues. V gave up 5 bases and J gave up 0 bases, with 24 bases separating them. DNA for the CDR3: TGTGCCTGTGTACTGCTGGGGTGGGGGCCCTCATACACCGATAAACTCATCTTT. Its translation is CACVLLGWGPSYTDKLIF.

Comments on this clone: A much more abundant neighbour one base away suggests this may be a read error. The J gene is TRDJ1, the V gene TRDV2; TRDD3 is a possible D gene (6 bases). V lost 5 bases to trimming and J lost 3 bases, with 24 bases between them. The CDR3 loop spans 17 amino acids. CDR1 GEAIGNYY and CDR2 EKD come from the germline V gene. In DNA, the CDR3 is TGTGCCTGTGGCACGGCTGAGACTGGGTCTAAAGCCGATAAACTCATCTTT. Translating it yields CACGTAETGSKADKLIF.

In the case of this clone: TCRdb's listed protein matches a much larger clone and diverges from this DNA's translation at residue 12, likely through a read error; the protein shown comes from the DNA. This sequence joins TRDV2 and TRDJ1, with D unresolved. Germline V gives CDR1 GEAIGNYY, CDR2 EKD. The CDR3 sequence is 14 residues long. This CDR3 reads CACDSVENTDKIIF. Here the CDR3 DNA reads TGTGCCTGTGATTCGGTAGAGAACACCGATAAAATCATCTTT.

For this clone: With a far larger clone one base away, a read error is the likely cause. In the same sample, other DNA sequences code for this CDR3. V gene TRDV2 combines with J gene TRDJ1; 9 positions agree with TRDD3. CDR1 and CDR2 (germline): GEAIGNYY, EKD. This CDR3 is 17 amino acids long. DNA of the CDR3: TGTGCCTGTGACACTCTGGGGGATGGAAAGTACACAGATAAACTCATCTTT. Its translation: CACDTLGDGKYTDKLIF.

Regarding this clone: Within the sample, other DNA sequences also encode this same CDR3. The J gene is TRDJ1, the V gene TRDV1; the match to TRDD3 covers 11 bases. Since TCRdb gives no J gene, matching the DNA to germline was used here to assign it. Germline CDR1 reads TSWWSYY; CDR2 reads QGS. The CDR3 length is 24 residues. Germline trimming cut 0 bases from V and 1 base from J; bases unmatched to any gene: 25. CDR3: CALGELPFLLPGGGGYAGTDKLIF. CDR3 DNA: TGTGCTCTTGGGGAACTGCCTTTCCTACTCCCGGGAGGTGGGGGATACGCGGGCACCGATAAACTCATCTTT.

Sample share makes this clone medium-sized (0.01 to 0.1%). The chain joins TRDV2 to TRDJ1, with D possibly being TRDD2 (9 bases). Trimming took off 7 bases at V and 0 bases at J, with 29 bases between the two ends. This CDR3 region has 19 residues. Germline values: CDR1 GEAIGNYY, CDR2 EKD. This CDR3 reads CAWTPSYALMGDDTDKLIF. The CDR3 DNA is TGTGCCTGGACCCCTTCCTACGCCTTGATGGGGGATGACACCGATAAACTCATCTTT.

On this clone: The translation of this DNA and the TCRdb protein of a much larger clone differ at residue 12, probably owing to a read error; the protein shown here is translated from the DNA. V gene TRDV2 combines with J gene TRDJ3; 12 nucleotides agree with TRDD3. Germline loops: CDR1 GEAIGNYY, CDR2 EKD. V dropped 0 bases and J dropped 2; count of bases not matched to a gene: 7. CDR3 length: 20 amino acids. For the CDR3, the DNA is TGTGCCTGTGACACCGTACTGGGGGATACAAGCCCCTGGGACACCCGACAGATGTTTTTC. Translated: CACDTVLGDTSPWDTRQMFF.

As for this clone: The translation of this DNA and the TCRdb protein of a much larger clone differ at residue 12, probably owing to a read error; the protein shown here is translated from the DNA. The chain recombines TRDV2 with TRDJ3; a weak D match, TRDD3 (5 bases). The CDR3 extends over 20 amino acids. The germline V gene has CDR1 GEAIGNYY and CDR2 EKD. Between the trimmed V and J ends, which lost 0 bases and 3 bases, there was a span of 20 bases. CDR3 sequence reads: CACDTLGTTNGYWDTRQMFF. Here the CDR3 DNA reads TGTGCCTGTGACACCTTGGGGACCACGAACGGCTACTGGGACACCCGACAGATGTTTTTC.

In this sample, this clone turned up a few times. A read error is the likely source, as a far larger clone sits one nucleotide away. This sample also contains other DNA sequences that code for the same CDR3. This chain connects TRDV2 to TRDJ1; D perhaps matches TRDD3 (6 bases). V lost 0 bases and J 3 bases, leaving 25 bases between the germline ends. This CDR3 has 19 amino acids. Germline-derived CDR1 and CDR2 are GEAIGNYY and EKD. This chain's CDR3 is CACDTVVHGGYRDPDKLIF. CDR3 DNA: TGTGCCTGTGACACCGTCGTGCATGGTGGATACAGAGATCCCGATAAACTCATCTTT.

A word on this clone: A far larger clone is a single base away, which makes a read error likely. The sample contains more than one DNA sequence encoding this CDR3. The chain has TRDV2 and TRDJ3, with D perhaps matching TRDD2 or TRDD3 (5 bases each). CDR1 is GEAIGNYY and CDR2 is EKD in the germline V gene. The CDR3 loop spans 15 amino acids. The CDR3 coding sequence is TGTGCCTGTGACGACCTTTCCTGGGATACCCGACAGATGTTTTTC. Translating gives CACDDLSWDTRQMFF.

Turning to this clone: The protein TCRdb gives is from a much larger clone and does not agree with this DNA's translation at residue 3, likely a read error; the protein shown here comes from the DNA. This chain connects TRDV2 to TRDJ1, with 9 bases matching TRDD3. This CDR3 spans 17 amino acids. Per germline, CDR1 GEAIGNYY and CDR2 EKD. CDR3 nucleotides: TGTGCCCGTGACACTCTGGGGGATGGAAAGTACACCGATAAACTCATCTTT. Its translation: CARDTLGDGKYTDKLIF.

This clone was seen a few times. The TCRdb protein, from a much larger clone, departs from this DNA's translation at residue 3, likely by read error; the protein shown derives from the DNA. The chain joins TRDV2 to TRDJ3; 7 bases fit TRDD3. This CDR3 region has 18 residues. Germline V CDR1 and CDR2: GEAIGNYY, EKD. Written as DNA, the CDR3 is TGTGCCTTTGACACTCTACTGGGGAGCTCCTGGGACACCCGACAGATGTTTTTC. It translates to CAFDTLLGSSWDTRQMFF.

As regards this clone: This is likely an artifact of a read error, given a far larger clone one base away. Additional DNA sequences in this sample encode the identical CDR3. The J gene is TRDJ3, the V gene TRDV2, with no clear D. The germline V gene has CDR1 GEAIGNYY and CDR2 EKD. This CDR3 is built from 16 residues. Trimming shortened V by 3 bases and J by 9 bases, and 17 bases separated the two germline ends. The CDR3 region is CACDSGVTVSTRQMFF. CDR3 in DNA: TGTGCCTGTGACTCCGGGGTTACGGTAAGCACCCGACAGATGTTTTTC.

For this clone: The TCRdb protein comes from a much larger clone and disagrees with this DNA's translation at residue 5, likely due to a read error; the protein given here is derived from the DNA. The chain couples TRDV2 to TRDJ3; D gene uncertain. The CDR3 sequence is 17 residues long. Germline-derived CDR1 and CDR2 are GEAIGNYY and EKD. The germline V and J ends were trimmed by 3 bases and 0 bases, with 11 bases remaining between them. The CDR3 protein is CACDASPPSWDTRQMFF. The DNA of the CDR3 is TGTGCCTGTGACGCATCGCCCCCCTCCTGGGACACCCGACAGATGTTTTTC.